Listed below are T cell receptor beta chains from one sample, sequenced in a study of blood T cell repertoires in COVID-19. Here immunoSEQ multiplex PCR was the method, and the copy in TCRdb shows in-frame clones only, minus some. The profile covers 120,000 or so clones, with 82% appearing a single time and around an eighth taken by the ten largest. Sequencing used peripheral blood. The receptors shown here come from a human donor in a cohort sampled during active COVID-19. CDR3s include the opening cysteine and the closing phenylalanine or tryptophan.

V gene	J gene	CDR3 protein
TRBV28	TRBJ1-1	CASSSGTGAGVPEAFF
TRBV5-1	TRBJ2-2	CASSLGPQGRHTGELFF
TRBV10-3	TRBJ2-7	CAISESQGGLYEQYF
TRBV9	TRBJ2-5	CASSATLGLAGGFNAQYF
TRBV28	TRBJ2-5	CASRSDRGRETQYF
TRBV19	TRBJ2-1	CASSIVKRGNEQFF
TRBV29-1	TRBJ2-7	CSVEGMGAPYEQYF
TRBV5-1	TRBJ1-5	CASAPRGGNQPQHF
TRBV24-1	TRBJ2-7	CATTKPRDRDFSYEQYF
TRBV5-1	TRBJ2-3	CASSSRGAGSTDTQYF
TRBV3-1/TRBV3-2	TRBJ1-1	CASSQGQGAAFF
TRBV21-1	TRBJ1-6	CASSKKQGSYNSPLHF
TRBV7-8	TRBJ2-2	CASSFLPDTLGTGELFF
TRBV20-1	TRBJ2-7	CSLMSGHEQYF
TRBV6-2/TRBV6-3	TRBJ2-5	CASSYSIMRGQETQYF
TRBV9	TRBJ2-7	CASSVGQETSSYEQYF
TRBV7-9	TRBJ1-6	CASSLQGYNSPLHF
TRBV9	TRBJ1-3	CASSVQTLDSGNTIYF
TRBV10-3	TRBJ1-2	CAISELGTGNNYGYTF
TRBV6-1	TRBJ2-3	CASSEEGPLSTDTQYF
TRBV14	TRBJ1-1	CASSQDRDTEAFF
TRBV28	TRBJ2-1	CASSLSLNEQFF
TRBV10-3	TRBJ2-5	CAISDGYQETQYF
TRBV7-9	TRBJ2-7	CASRPSGQAYEQYF
TRBV15	TRBJ1-4	CATSRRTGGEKLFF
TRBV9	TRBJ1-3	CASSPTGIPGGNTIYF
TRBV5-4	TRBJ2-4	CASSLGGLAKNIQYF
TRBV5-1	TRBJ1-1	CVPRGAFGTEAFF
TRBV7-8	TRBJ2-7	CASSLVASSYEQYF
TRBV19	TRBJ2-1	CASTPGLAFLNEQFF
TRBV10-3	TRBJ1-1	CAISGRGGTEAFF
TRBV21-1	TRBJ1-5	CASSNSTVWDRGASDGNQPQHF
TRBV24-1	TRBJ2-1	CATSDLAGGRSLYEQFF
TRBV5-6	TRBJ2-5	CASSPQGGETQYF
TRBV6-4	TRBJ1-1	CASSDSPGLTEAFF
TRBV24-1	TRBJ1-2	CATSDRDSPLNGYGYTF
TRBV28	TRBJ2-7	CASSLTGGEQYF
TRBV13	TRBJ1-1	CASSTLEGTEAFF
TRBV18	TRBJ2-2	CASSPPVPGTGELFF
TRBV28	TRBJ2-7	CASSRIGQSSYEQYF
TRBV5-1	TRBJ2-4	CASSLEGRRENIQYF
TRBV28	TRBJ2-5	CASSLRGRGYQETQYF
TRBV10-1	TRBJ1-2	CASSERGNGYTF
TRBV3-1/TRBV3-2	TRBJ1-1	CASSQDTGTEAFF
TRBV7-7	TRBJ1-3	CASSSGTGFTDTIYF